One sample yielded the 23 T cell receptor beta chains listed below, sequenced in a study of T-cell memory formation after mild COVID-19. TCRdb ran MiXCR on the 5' RACE reads and lists one entry per CDR3 protein. The data contain approximately 410,000 distinct CDR3 sequences, roughly a quarter of them singletons. The sequenced sample was PBMCs or a T cell subset sorted from them (not recorded which). The receptors originated from an adult woman who had mild COVID-19 (a few samples of this study predate the infection). Cell type and time point are not known.

The chain's CDR3 is CSARAGPGQGTNSPLHF. The CDR3 DNA is TGCAGTGCTAGAGCGGGGCCGGGGCAGGGAACCAATTCACCCCTCCACTTT. The V call is TRBV20-1, the J call TRBJ1-6; TRBD1 is a possible D gene (5 bases). The CDR3 is 17 residues long. Germline-derived CDR1 and CDR2 are DFQATT and SNEGSKA (reference sequence). V gave up 1 base and J gave up 7 bases, with 20 bases separating them.

This chain joins TRBV7-2 and TRBJ2-5, with D perhaps assigned TRBD1 or TRBD2 (7 bases each). The germline gives CDR1 SGHTA, CDR2 FQGNSA. The V end was cut by 1 base, the J end by 4 bases, with 22 bases between. The CDR3 contains 18 residues. The CDR3: CASSLEGARVAGPETQYF. The CDR3, as DNA: TGTGCCAGCAGCTTAGAGGGGGCGCGGGTAGCGGGCCCAGAGACCCAGTACTTC.

The V and J genes are TRBV5-6 and TRBJ2-1; D may correspond to TRBD1 or TRBD2 (5 bases each). CDR1 SGHDT and CDR2 YYEEEE come from the germline V gene. V was shortened by 6 bases and J by 7 bases, with 26 bases between the two germline ends. The CDR3 runs to 17 residues. CDR3 nucleotide sequence: TGTGCCAGCATAAGGGTTGGGTTAAGGGACGCCGATAATGAGCAGTTCTTC. This sequence encodes CASIRVGLRDADNEQFF. The full variable domain, its missing parts supplied by reference TRBV5-6 and TRBJ2-1, is DAGVTQSPTHLIKTRGQQVTLRCSPKSGHDTVSWYQQALGQGPQFIFQYYEEEERQRGNFPDRFSGHQFPNYSSELNVNALLLGDSALYLCASIRVGLRDADNEQFFGPGTRLTVL.

This chain joins TRBV29-1 and TRBJ2-7, with 8 bases fitting TRBD1. Per the germline V gene, CDR1 is SQVTM and CDR2 is ANQGSEA. Trimming at V came to 4 bases and at J to 5 bases, leaving 4 bases not matched to a gene. The CDR3 runs 12 residues. DNA for the CDR3: TGCAGCGTTGTGGACAGGGTCGACGAGCAGTACTTC. Translation: CSVVDRVDEQYF.

This clonotype was seen a single time. The genes are TRBV15 and TRBJ1-1; D not certain. Germline lookup yields CDR1 LNHNV and CDR2 YYDKDF (reference sequence). CDR3 length: 14 amino acids. V lost 6 bases, J lost 1 base, and 12 bases lay in between. The CDR3 nucleotides are TGTGCCACCAGTCCCAGGAGGTCGAACACTGAAGCTTTCTTT. Protein: CATSPRRSNTEAFF. Supplemented by reference TRBV15 and TRBJ1-1, the full variable domain reads DAMVIQNPRYQVTQFGKPVTLSCSQTLNHNVMYWYQQKSSQAPKLLFHYYDKDFNNEADTPDNFQSRRPNTSFCFLDIRSPGLGDTAMYLCATSPRRSNTEAFFGQGTRLTVV.

Written as DNA, the CDR3 is TGTGCCAGCAGTTTAAGGCTCCCAGGGAGGACCCAGTACTTC. It codes for CASSLRLPGRTQYF. J is TRBJ2-5 and V is TRBV28; D possibly uses TRBD1 or TRBD2 (5 bases each). V shed 2 bases and J shed 7 bases, with 14 bases lying between them. In germline, CDR1 is MDHEN, CDR2 SYDVKM. The CDR3 contains 14 residues.

The chain carries TRBV14 and TRBJ1-2, with 9 positions matching TRBD1. J gave up 8 bases and V 1 base, and 8 bases lay outside the gene matches. CDR1 is SGHDN, CDR2 FVKESK, per germline. The CDR3 is made up of 15 amino acids. The CDR3 bases are TGTGCCAGCAGCCAAGTACAGGGGGCAGTCGGAGGCTACACCTTC. The encoded protein is CASSQVQGAVGGYTF.

This clonotype was detected many times. The chain has TRBV9 and TRBJ1-5, with a tentative D call TRBD1 (5 bases). CDR1 and CDR2 (germline): SGDLS, YYNGEE. Trimming took off 0 bases at V and 6 bases at J, with 10 bases between the two ends. This CDR3 comprises 14 residues. CDR3 residues: CASSVDGAGQPQHF. As DNA, the CDR3 is TGTGCCAGCAGCGTAGACGGGGCCGGTCAGCCCCAGCATTTT.

The chain carries TRBV30 and TRBJ2-1; 7 bases map to TRBD2. The J segment lost 9 bases and the V segment lost 5 bases, leaving 13 bases of the junction unmatched. The V gene's germline CDR1 is GTSNPN and CDR2 SVGIG (reference sequence). The CDR3 has 14 residues. The CDR3 loop is CAWVTRGLSGEQFF. CDR3 sequence (DNA): TGTGCCTGGGTCACCCGGGGACTAAGCGGTGAGCAGTTCTTC.

This clonotype was picked up many times. This chain connects TRBV12-3 or TRBV12-4 to TRBJ1-5, with TRBD1 identical over 9 bases. The length of the CDR3 is 13 residues. The V gene end was trimmed by 5 bases and the J gene end by 7 bases; junction bases not matched to a gene: 3. The DNA for the CDR3 is TGTGCCAGCAGTCTGACAGGGGGACAGCCCCAGCATTTT. This gives the protein CASSLTGGQPQHF.

The chain links TRBV20-1 to TRBJ2-1; D may correspond to TRBD1 or TRBD2 (5 bases each). CDR1 and CDR2 from the germline V gene are DFQATT and SNEGSKA (reference sequence). V was clipped by 5 bases and J by 4 bases, with 18 bases between them. The CDR3 covers 15 residues. The CDR3 is CSAPLGGTGYNEQFF. Here the CDR3 DNA reads TGCAGTGCTCCTCTGGGTGGGACGGGGTACAATGAGCAGTTCTTC.

The V and J genes are TRBV9 and TRBJ1-6, with D perhaps matching TRBD1 (6 bases). Germline V CDR1 and CDR2: SGDLS, YYNGEE. Trimming stripped 3 bases from V and 8 bases from J, with 9 bases between. The CDR3 length is 13 residues. The CDR3 nucleotides are TGTGCCAGCAGCGCAGGGGAATATTCACCCCTCCACTTT. Protein product: CASSAGEYSPLHF.

This clonotype was recorded a few times. CDR3 DNA: TGCGCCAGCAGCCAAGATTTAGGGGGCTTTTGGACTGAAGCTTTCTTT. Encoded protein: CASSQDLGGFWTEAFF. J is TRBJ1-1 and V is TRBV4-1; 7 bases fit TRBD1. The ends lost 0 bases at V and 5 bases at J; junction bases unmatched: 9. Looked up from germline, CDR1 is MGHRA and CDR2 is YSYEKL. There are 16 residues in the CDR3.

This clonotype was observed a handful of times. The J gene is TRBJ2-7, the V gene TRBV19; 9 bases line up with TRBD1. The CDR3 runs to 13 residues. With 5 bases clipped from V and 7 bases from J, the junction kept 6 bases outside the gene matches. Germline V gives CDR1 LNHDA, CDR2 SQIVND (reference sequence). CDR3 protein: CASSAQGAHEQYF. The CDR3 region has the DNA TGTGCCAGTAGTGCACAGGGGGCGCATGAGCAGTACTTC.

The chain carries TRBV29-1 and TRBJ1-1; no definite D call. The CDR3 is made up of 13 amino acids. Germline V lookup: CDR1 SQVTM, CDR2 ANQGSEA. The V and J ends lost 2 bases and 4 bases respectively, with 11 bases between them. The CDR3 loop is CSVETPDTTEAFF. CDR3 in DNA: TGCAGCGTTGAAACACCTGACACCACTGAAGCTTTCTTT.

The chain links TRBV11-1 to TRBJ2-5, with D unresolved. This CDR3 spans 14 amino acids. Germline V gene lookup returns CDR1 SGHAT and CDR2 FQDESV (reference sequence). Trimming left V 5 bases short and J 9 bases short, with 19 bases between. The CDR3 loop reads CASSRNQGEIAQYF. CDR3 coding DNA: TGTGCCAGCAGCCGGAACCAAGGCGAGATTGCCCAGTACTTC.

This chain connects TRBV7-8 to TRBJ2-2; a possible D gene is TRBD2 (7 bases). Germline assignment: CDR1 SGHVS and CDR2 FQNEAQ. Trimming pared 2 bases from V and 8 bases from J, leaving 30 bases between. The CDR3 extends over 20 amino acids. The chain's CDR3 is CASSLPREAGDSRLGGELFF. DNA for the CDR3: TGTGCCAGCAGCTTACCCCGGGAGGCAGGGGACTCGAGATTGGGTGGGGAGCTGTTTTTT.

This clonotype turned up a few times. The chain uses TRBV5-4 and TRBJ2-3; no clear D gene. V was shortened by 0 bases and J by 7 bases, with 6 bases between the two germline ends. The CDR3 extends over 12 amino acids. Germline V gene sequence: CDR1 SGHNT, CDR2 YYREEE (reference sequence). CDR3 bases: TGTGCCAGCAGCTTGGGGTGGAATACGCAGTATTTT. Translating gives CASSLGWNTQYF.

The chain uses TRBV11-3 and TRBJ2-4; maybe TRBD1 (6 bases). The CDR3 consists of 13 residues. Germline CDR1 SGHNT, CDR2 YENEEA. Trimming left V 4 bases short and J 5 bases short, with 9 bases between. CDR3 coding DNA: TGTGCCAGCAGCTCGCGACAGGAAAACATTCAGTACTTC. Translating it yields CASSSRQENIQYF.

The table lists this clonotype with a few counts. The chain uses TRBV6-6 and TRBJ2-2; maybe TRBD1 (6 bases). In germline, CDR1 is MNHNY, CDR2 SVGAGI (reference sequence). The length of the CDR3 is 15 residues. V shed 6 bases and J shed 5 bases, with 16 bases lying between them. The CDR3 sequence is CASRTGRGWTGELFF. CDR3 nucleotides: TGTGCCAGCAGGACAGGAAGGGGATGGACCGGGGAGCTGTTTTTT.

The V and J genes are TRBV20-1 and TRBJ2-1, with D tentatively TRBD1 (5 bases). V was trimmed by 3 bases and J by 8 bases, leaving 17 bases between them. Germline CDR1 DFQATT, CDR2 SNEGSKA (reference sequence). The CDR3 is 14 amino acids. CDR3 protein: CSASPRRRGHEQFF. CDR3 sequence (DNA): TGCAGTGCTAGTCCCCGGAGAAGGGGCCATGAGCAGTTCTTC.

This clonotype has at least ten counts. The chain has TRBV5-1 and TRBJ2-5; TRBD2 is a possible D gene (5 bases). The length of the CDR3 is 15 residues. V lost 0 bases and J lost 1, with 10 bases in between. CDR1 SGHRS and CDR2 YFSETQ come from the germline V gene. The CDR3 loop is CASSLVRTPQETQYF. CDR3 in DNA: TGCGCCAGCAGCTTGGTCCGGACTCCCCAAGAGACCCAGTACTTC.

The V call is TRBV4-3, the J call TRBJ2-1, with 9 nucleotides matching TRBD2. Germline assignment: CDR1 LGHNA and CDR2 YSLEER. The CDR3 loop spans 16 amino acids. Trimming took 1 base from V and 3 from J; bases not matched to a gene: 4. CDR3 sequence (DNA): TGCGCCAGCAGCCAAGCGAGCGGGGGGTTCTACAATGAGCAGTTCTTC. This encodes CASSQASGGFYNEQFF.